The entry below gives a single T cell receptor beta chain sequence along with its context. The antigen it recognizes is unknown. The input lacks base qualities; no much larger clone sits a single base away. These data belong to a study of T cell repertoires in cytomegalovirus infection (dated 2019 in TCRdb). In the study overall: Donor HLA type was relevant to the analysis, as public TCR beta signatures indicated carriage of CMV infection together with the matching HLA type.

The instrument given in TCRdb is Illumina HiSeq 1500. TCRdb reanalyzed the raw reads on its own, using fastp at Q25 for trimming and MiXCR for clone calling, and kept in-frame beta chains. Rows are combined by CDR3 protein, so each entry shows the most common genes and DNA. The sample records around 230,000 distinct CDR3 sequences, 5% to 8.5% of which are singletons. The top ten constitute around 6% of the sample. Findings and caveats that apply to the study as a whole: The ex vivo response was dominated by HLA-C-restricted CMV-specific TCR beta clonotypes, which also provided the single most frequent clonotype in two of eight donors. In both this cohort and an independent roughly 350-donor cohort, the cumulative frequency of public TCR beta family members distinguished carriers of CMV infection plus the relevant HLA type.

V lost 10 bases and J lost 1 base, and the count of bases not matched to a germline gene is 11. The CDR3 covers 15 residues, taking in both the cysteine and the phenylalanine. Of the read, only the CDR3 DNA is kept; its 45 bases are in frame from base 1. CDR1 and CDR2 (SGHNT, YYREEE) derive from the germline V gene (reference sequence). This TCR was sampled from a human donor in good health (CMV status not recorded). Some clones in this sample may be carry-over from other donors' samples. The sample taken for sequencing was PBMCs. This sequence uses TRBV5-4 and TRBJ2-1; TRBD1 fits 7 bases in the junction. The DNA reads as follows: TGTGCCTCCACGTCCGGGACAGAGTCCTACAATGAGCAGTTCTTC. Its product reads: CASTSGTESYNEQFF.